These T cell receptor beta chains were read from a single sample in a study of CD8 T cells in ankylosing spondylitis. In TCRdb, the 5' RACE reads were re-called with MiXCR into one record per CDR3 protein. The sample shows around 770,000 distinct CDR3 sequences, under 20% of them seen only once. Specimen: blood, either unsorted or a sorted T cell fraction (not recorded which). These receptor sequences come from a male donor with ankylosing spondylitis. Both conserved end residues are part of each CDR3.

V: TRBV15
J: TRBJ2-1
CDR3: CATSRGSGATGSSYNEQFF

V: TRBV6-6
J: TRBJ1-1
CDR3: CASSYRDTPGAFF

V: TRBV27
J: TRBJ2-2
CDR3: CASSLRGRTLDTGELFF

V: TRBV4-1
J: TRBJ2-7
CDR3: CASSQVDFIGGRYEQYF

V: TRBV10-3
J: TRBJ2-1
CDR3: CAIRSGASSWDEQFF

V: TRBV4-3
J: TRBJ2-1
CDR3: CASSQVGYGEQFF

V: TRBV10-3
J: TRBJ2-7
CDR3: CAISDPSGYEQYF

V: TRBV29-1
J: TRBJ2-2
CDR3: CSVGRATGELFF

V: TRBV5-1
J: TRBJ2-5
CDR3: CASSPRSSEQETQYF

V: TRBV12-3/TRBV12-4
J: TRBJ2-3
CDR3: CTLSFDHSGDDGTDTQYF

V: TRBV7-2
J: TRBJ2-7
CDR3: CASSSTRDRGDEQYF

V: TRBV20-1
J: TRBJ2-1
CDR3: CSGRDWGEQFF

V: TRBV21-1
J: TRBJ1-5
CDR3: CASSKAPPAWGCNQPQHF

V: TRBV29-1
J: TRBJ2-2
CDR3: CSVEDLYGELFF

V: TRBV12-3/TRBV12-4
J: TRBJ1-2
CDR3: CASNPGQGGSYGYTF

V: TRBV24-1
J: TRBJ2-1
CDR3: CATSDLGGRQFF

V: TRBV6-5
J: TRBJ2-2
CDR3: CASSYSLEVAGGNTGELFF

V: TRBV7-6
J: TRBJ2-3
CDR3: CASSLLAGDGTDTQYF

V: TRBV7-9
J: TRBJ2-3
CDR3: CASWTSGSAAQYF

V: TRBV20-1
J: TRBJ2-3
CDR3: CITQSPFALAVDTQYF

V: TRBV2
J: TRBJ2-5
CDR3: CASSAPGTGGETQYF

V: TRBV11-2
J: TRBJ2-7
CDR3: CASSPRWTTGGQYF

V: TRBV12-3/TRBV12-4
J: TRBJ1-1
CDR3: CASRPPGGQVEAFF

V: TRBV28
J: TRBJ2-5
CDR3: CASSLPGSHKTQYF

V: TRBV4-1
J: TRBJ2-1
CDR3: CASSQQGKGTYNEQFF

V: TRBV5-1
J: TRBJ2-2
CDR3: CASSPSGNTGELFF

V: TRBV5-5
J: TRBJ2-7
CDR3: CASSLGGRQKTDYEQYF

V: TRBV4-1
J: TRBJ1-4
CDR3: CASSLGGEGEKLFF

V: TRBV20-1
J: TRBJ2-5
CDR3: CSADGYQETQYF

V: TRBV29-1
J: TRBJ2-3
CDR3: CSVEGPGTDTDTQYF

V: TRBV5-1
J: TRBJ2-7
CDR3: CASSTSDRGSEQYF